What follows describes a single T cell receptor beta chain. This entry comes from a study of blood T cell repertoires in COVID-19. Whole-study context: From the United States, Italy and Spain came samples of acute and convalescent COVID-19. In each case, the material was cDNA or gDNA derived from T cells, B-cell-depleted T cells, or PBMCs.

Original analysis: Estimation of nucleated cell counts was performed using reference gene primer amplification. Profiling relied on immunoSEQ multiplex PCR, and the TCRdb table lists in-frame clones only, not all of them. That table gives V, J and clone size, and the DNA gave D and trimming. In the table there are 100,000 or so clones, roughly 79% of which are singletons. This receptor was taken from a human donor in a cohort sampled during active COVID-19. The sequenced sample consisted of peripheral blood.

DNA of the CDR3: TGTGCCAGCAGTCGAATCGGACTAGCGGGAGTCTACGAGCAGTACTTC. This codes for CASSRIGLAGVYEQYF. The chain joins TRBV6-6 to TRBJ2-7; TRBD2 matches at 13 bases. Germline V gives CDR1 MNHNY, CDR2 SVGAGI (reference sequence). The CDR3 sequence is 16 residues long. V dropped 5 bases and J dropped 3; count of bases not matched to a gene: 7.